The T cell receptor (beta chain) described here comes from a study of T-cell memory formation after mild COVID-19 (dated by TCRdb to the early 2020s). Regarding the research as a whole: Most TCR sequence clusters were specific to one of the two donors. Longitudinal TCRalpha and TCRbeta repertoire sequencing tracked T-cell clones expanding and contracting after mild COVID-19 in two donors. The cohort was made up of two young adult volunteers, one female and one male, who were previously healthy. General findings and caveats noted by the study authors: From day 15 to 85, contracting clones showed balanced CD4/CD8 phenotypes, whereas a second wave of clones that expanded from day 15 to 37 leaned towards CD4+. Contracting CD4+ clones were found mainly in CM and EM memory subsets, while CD8+ clones were enriched in EMRA. Only a couple of mild cases were covered in the study, and larger cohorts including severe cases with pre-infection samples were considered necessary. The second-wave clones that peaked on day 37 were not confirmed to be SARS-CoV-2 specific. Some responding clones were found in pre-infection memory, which suggests that pre-existing cross-reactive memory T cells took part in the SARS-CoV-2 response.

The cysteine opens and the phenylalanine closes a CDR3 of 12 amino acids. The kept DNA is CDR3 alone, 36 bases in frame from the first base. Via the germline V gene (reference sequence), CDR1 is DFQATT and CDR2 SNEGSKA. V lost 6 bases and J lost 2 bases; the stretch between them is 9 bases long. Worth noting for this clonotype: Its antigen has not been determined. Base qualities are not at hand, and no much larger clone is one base apart.

The listed sequencing device is Illumina NovaSeq 6000. cDNA libraries for TCRalpha and TCRbeta were prepared by 5'RACE using constant-segment primers, with sample barcodes and unique molecular identifiers added. Trizol reagent was used to extract RNA from every sample. Libraries were amplified in two PCR steps, with a second sample barcode and Illumina TruSeq adapters added in the second step. The libraries were sequenced on an Illumina NovaSeq using 2 x 150 bp paired-end reads. The original methods were these. Reads were demultiplexed and collapsed into UMI-guided consensus sequences with migec v1.2.7. Using mixcr v2.1.11, the UMI consensuses were aligned to TRA and TRB V and J templates and assembled into clonotypes. A clonotype was counted as expanded or contracted only when both edgeR and NoisET called the clonotype significant, with the noise models trained on biological replicates. For edgeR calls, the cutoffs were a false discovery rate-adjusted p below 0.01 and a log2 fold-change threshold of 1. As an exploratory analysis of dynamics, max-normalized trajectories of the 1000 most abundant clonotypes were examined with PCA combined with hierarchical clustering. Separately sequenced CD4+ and CD8+ repertoires were used to assign a CD4 or CD8 phenotype to each responding clone. TCRdb redid the processing of the public reads, applying fastp at Q25 and MiXCR, and retained in-frame beta chains. Every CDR3 protein is listed once, alongside the most common genes and DNA of its rows. TCRdb's processing, not the authors' own work, is the source of the V and J calls. For this sample the table gives hundreds of thousands of distinct CDR3 sequences, of which around 25% were detected only once. Around 13% of the sample is taken by the ten largest.

Ficoll-Paque density gradient centrifugation was the method used to isolate PBMCs. This TCR derives from an adult woman who had mild COVID-19 (a few samples of this study predate the infection). The sample titles of this study are shuffled in the database, so cell type and time point are left out; the donor was told from shared clones. Sequencing was performed on PBMCs or a T cell subset sorted from them (not recorded which). The sequence links TRBV20-1 to TRBJ2-3, with the identity of the D gene unclear. The DNA sequence is as follows: TGCAGTGCCTGTCGTACCACAGATACGCAGTATTTT. Its product reads: CSACRTTDTQYF.